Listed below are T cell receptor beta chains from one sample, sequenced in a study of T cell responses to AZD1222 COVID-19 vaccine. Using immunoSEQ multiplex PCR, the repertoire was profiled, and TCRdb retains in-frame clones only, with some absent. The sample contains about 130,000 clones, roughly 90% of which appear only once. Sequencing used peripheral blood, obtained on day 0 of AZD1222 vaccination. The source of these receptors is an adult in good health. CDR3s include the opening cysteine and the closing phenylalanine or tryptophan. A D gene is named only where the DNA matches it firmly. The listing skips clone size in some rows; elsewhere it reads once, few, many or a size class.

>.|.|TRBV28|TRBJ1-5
TGTGCCAGCAGTTTACTGGACTACTATAGCAATCAGCCCCAGCATTTT
CASSLLDYYSNQPQHF
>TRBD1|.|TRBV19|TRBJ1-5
TGTGCCAGTACCCCGGACAGGGGGCGACGGAGCAATCAGCCCCAGCATTTT
CASTPDRGRRSNQPQHF
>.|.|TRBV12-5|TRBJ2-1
TGTGCTAGTAGAGGTGTCAATGAGCAGTTCTTC
CASRGVNEQFF
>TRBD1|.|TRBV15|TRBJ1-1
TGTGCCACCAGCAGCAACCCAGGGGGTGAAGCTTTCTTT
CATSSNPGGEAFF
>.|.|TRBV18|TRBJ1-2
TGTGCCAGCTCACCAGATAGGGACTATGGCTACACCTTC
CASSPDRDYGYTF
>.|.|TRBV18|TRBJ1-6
TGTGCCAGCTCCGCGGCCGGGGGGGCTGCTAATTCACCCCTCCACTTT
CASSAAGGAANSPLHF
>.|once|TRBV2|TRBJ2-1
TGTGCCAGCAATGGGGTTGCCTACAATGAGCAGTTCTTC
CASNGVAYNEQFF
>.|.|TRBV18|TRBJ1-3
TGTGCCAGCTCATCTTACTCTGGAAACACCATATATTTT
CASSSYSGNTIYF
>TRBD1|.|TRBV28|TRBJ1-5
TGTGCCAGCAGTTCGGGGACAGAAGATAGCAATCAGCCCCAGCATTTT
CASSSGTEDSNQPQHF
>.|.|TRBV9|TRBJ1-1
TGTGCCAGCAGCGTAATGGGATCGGGACGGGAAGCTTTCTTT
CASSVMGSGREAFF
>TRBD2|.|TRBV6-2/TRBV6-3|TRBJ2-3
TGTGCCAGCAGTTACGTGGCGGGGGGGCCGGCAGATACGCAGTATTTT
CASSYVAGGPADTQYF
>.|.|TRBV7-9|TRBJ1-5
TGTGCCAGCAGCTTAGACGACAGCTTCAATCAGCCCCAGCATTTT
CASSLDDSFNQPQHF
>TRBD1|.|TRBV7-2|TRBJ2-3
TGTGCCAGCAGCCCGGGACAGGGGTTCGGTGGAGATACGCAGTATTTT
CASSPGQGFGGDTQYF
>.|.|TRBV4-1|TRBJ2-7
TGCGCCAGCAGCCAAGATCCAACCTCCTACGAGCAGTACTTC
CASSQDPTSYEQYF
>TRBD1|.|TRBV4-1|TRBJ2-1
TGCGCCAGCAGCCAGCGGACAGGGGTCTCCTACAATGAGCAGTTCTTC
CASSQRTGVSYNEQFF